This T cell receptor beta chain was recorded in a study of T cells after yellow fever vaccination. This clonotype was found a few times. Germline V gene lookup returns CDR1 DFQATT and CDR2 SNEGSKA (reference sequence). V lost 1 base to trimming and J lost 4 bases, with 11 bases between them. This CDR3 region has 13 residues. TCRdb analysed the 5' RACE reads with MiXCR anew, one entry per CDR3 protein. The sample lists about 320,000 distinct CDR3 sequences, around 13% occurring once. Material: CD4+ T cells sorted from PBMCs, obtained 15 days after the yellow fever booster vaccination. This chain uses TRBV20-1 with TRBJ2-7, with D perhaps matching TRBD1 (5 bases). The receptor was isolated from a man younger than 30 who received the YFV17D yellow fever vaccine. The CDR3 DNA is TGCAGTGCTAGAGGTGGGGCTGGGTACGAGCAGTACTTC. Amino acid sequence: CSARGGAGYEQYF.